Presented here are 10 T cell receptor beta chains from one specimen sequenced in a study of blood T cell repertoires in COVID-19. The method was immunoSEQ multiplex PCR; TCRdb's version includes in-frame clones alone and lacks a portion of them. The data hold 200,000 to 250,000 clones, with about 90% observed a single time. Sequenced input: PBMCs or T cells enriched from blood (not recorded which). These receptors all come from a man younger than 45 who had recovered from COVID-19.

The chain recombines TRBV5-1 with TRBJ2-7; unclear D gene. The germline gives CDR1 SGHRS, CDR2 YFSETQ. The CDR3 consists of 16 residues. V lost 0 bases, J lost 0 bases, and 13 bases lay in between. DNA of the CDR3: TGCGCCAGCAGCTTGGAGACACCGGCACCCTCCTACGAGCAGTACTTC. Its protein is CASSLETPAPSYEQYF. Full variable domain (missing parts from reference TRBV5-1 and TRBJ2-7): KAGVTQTPRYLIKTRGQQVTLSCSPISGHRSVSWYQQTPGQGLQFLFEYFSETQRNKGNFPGRFSGRQFSNSRSEMNVSTLELGDSALYLCASSLETPAPSYEQYFGPGTRLTVT.

V and J are TRBV19 and TRBJ2-1, with 10 bases matching TRBD2. This CDR3 contains 17 residues. Losses at the gene ends were 10 bases for V and 1 base for J; bases not matched to a gene: 13. Germline-derived CDR1 and CDR2 are LNHDA and SQIVND (reference sequence). CDR3 amino acids: CAIFSRVTSGSYNEQFF. As DNA, the CDR3 is TGTGCCATTTTTTCCCGGGTGACTAGCGGGTCCTACAATGAGCAGTTCTTC.

This clone showed up just once. The rearrangement links TRBV5-8 to TRBJ2-5, with TRBD2 matching 11 bases. V shed 1 base and J 2 bases; nucleotides not matched to a gene: 4. CDR1 is SGHTS and CDR2 is YDEGEE in the germline V gene. This CDR3 region has 16 residues. The CDR3: CASSLLAGGAQETQYF. The CDR3 DNA reads TGTGCCAGCAGCTTGCTAGCGGGAGGAGCTCAAGAGACCCAGTACTTC.

The chain is built from TRBV23-1 and TRBJ1-3; tentatively, D is TRBD1 (6 bases). TRBV23-1 is known as an ORF, though its function is uncertain. CDR3 length: 17 amino acids. V lost 6 bases to trimming and J lost 0 bases, with 18 bases between them. CDR3 amino acids: CASSPGAGVNSGNTIYF. CDR3 nucleotide sequence: TGCGCCAGCAGCCCCGGCGCAGGGGTTAACTCTGGAAACACCATATATTTT.

The rearrangement joins TRBV28 to TRBJ1-5; the match to TRBD1 covers 7 bases. The J segment lost 4 bases and the V segment lost 6 bases, leaving 12 bases of the junction unmatched. Germline assignment: CDR1 MDHEN and CDR2 SYDVKM. The CDR3 is 16 amino acids. The CDR3 coding sequence is TGTGCCAGCAGCTACTTATCGGGACAGAGAAATCAGCCCCAGCATTTT. Its translation is CASSYLSGQRNQPQHF.

The V call is TRBV6-5, the J call TRBJ2-2; 7 bases agree with TRBD1. With V trimmed by 5 bases and J by 7 bases, 4 bases remained unmatched. CDR1 MNHEY and CDR2 SVGAGI come from the germline V gene. The CDR3 spans 13 residues. The CDR3 DNA reads as TGTGCCAGCAGTCCCCCAGGGGGCGGGGAGCTGTTTTTT. This gives the protein CASSPPGGGELFF.

The V call is TRBV27, the J call TRBJ1-2, with a tentative D call TRBD1 (5 bases). Germline assignment: CDR1 MNHEY and CDR2 SMNVEV (reference sequence). The CDR3 runs 16 residues. Trimming shortened V by 2 bases and J by 3 bases, and 16 bases separated the two germline ends. The CDR3 region has the DNA TGTGCCAGCAGTTTACCCATTCGTGGGGCCGACTATGGCTACACCTTC. Protein: CASSLPIRGADYGYTF.

The chain couples TRBV6-2 or TRBV6-3 to TRBJ1-3; D unclear. Trimming stripped 0 bases from V and 3 bases from J, with 3 bases between. CDR1 is MNHEY and CDR2 is SVGEGT in the germline V gene. The CDR3 is made up of 13 amino acids. CDR3 DNA sequence: TGTGCCAGCAGTTACTCTTATGGAAACACCATATATTTT. Translating gives CASSYSYGNTIYF.

This chain joins TRBV7-9 and TRBJ2-5, with unresolved D. V shed 1 base and J shed 1 base, with 10 bases lying between them. CDR1 is SEHNR and CDR2 is FQNEAQ in the germline V gene (reference sequence). The CDR3 runs 15 residues. The CDR3 loop is CASSLDRPVQETQYF. Written as DNA, the CDR3 is TGTGCCAGCAGCTTAGATCGTCCGGTCCAAGAGACCCAGTACTTC.

The chain is built from TRBV7-9 and TRBJ1-2; D is perhaps TRBD1 (6 bases). V dropped 5 bases and J dropped 2 bases, with 12 bases sitting between them. CDR1 SEHNR and CDR2 FQNEAQ come from the germline V gene (reference sequence). The CDR3 sequence is 14 residues long. The CDR3 region has the DNA TGTGCCAGCAGCAAGACAGGTATAAACTATGGCTACACCTTC. Its protein product is CASSKTGINYGYTF.